The source of this T cell receptor (beta chain) is a study of response to subunit inactivated influenza vaccine. Notes on the study in general: Each seasonal influenza vaccination, the authors suggested, recruits few new T cells.

This clonotype has at least ten counts. What it binds is not known. TCRdb reprocessed the RT-PCR reads with MiXCR, giving one entry per CDR3 protein. The sample includes just under 550,000 distinct CDR3 sequences, less than 25% seen only once; the top ten take 2.5% to 3%. Germline loops: CDR1 MDHEN, CDR2 SYDVKM. This CDR3 is built from 14 residues. V shed 3 bases, J shed 1 base, and the junction held 2 bases outside the gene matches. These sequences were also reported in another study, on T cells expressing NK-cell markers. That source notes: For TCR beta, cDNA was produced by 5'RACE template switching with UMIs. Seven HCMV-seropositive donors and one seronegative donor made up the eight sequenced donors. About six donors carried dominant NKG2C+ clonotypes that made up roughly 1.0-8% of their CD8+ T cells. A handful of donors showed these clonotypes also leading the CD3+CD56-NKG2C+ fraction.

The material sequenced was CD4+ T cells sorted from PBMCs, taken 11 to 12 days after vaccination. The rearrangement joins TRBV28 to TRBJ2-7; 8 positions agree with TRBD2. This clonotype was sampled from a man in his forties or fifties who received an inactivated influenza vaccine. The CDR3 region is CASSFRLASYEQYF. CDR3 nucleotides: TGTGCCAGCAGTTTTCGACTAGCGTCCTACGAGCAGTACTTC.